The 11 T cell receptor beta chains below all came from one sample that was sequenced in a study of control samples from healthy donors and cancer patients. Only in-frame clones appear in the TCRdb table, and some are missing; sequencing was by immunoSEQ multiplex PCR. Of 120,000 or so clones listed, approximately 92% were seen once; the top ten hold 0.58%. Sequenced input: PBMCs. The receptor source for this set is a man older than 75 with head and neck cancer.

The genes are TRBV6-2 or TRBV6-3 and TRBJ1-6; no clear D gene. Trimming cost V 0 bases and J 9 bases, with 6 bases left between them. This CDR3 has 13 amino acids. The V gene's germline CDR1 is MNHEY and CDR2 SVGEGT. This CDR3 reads CASSYSPVSPLHF. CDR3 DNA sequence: TGTGCCAGCAGTTACTCCCCGGTTTCACCCCTCCACTTT.

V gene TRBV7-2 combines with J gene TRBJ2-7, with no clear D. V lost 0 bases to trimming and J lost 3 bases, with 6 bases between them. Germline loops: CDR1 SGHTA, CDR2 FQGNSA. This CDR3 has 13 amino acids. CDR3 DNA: TGTGCCAGCAGCTTAGCGGGCCTCTACGAGCAGTACTTC. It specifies CASSLAGLYEQYF.

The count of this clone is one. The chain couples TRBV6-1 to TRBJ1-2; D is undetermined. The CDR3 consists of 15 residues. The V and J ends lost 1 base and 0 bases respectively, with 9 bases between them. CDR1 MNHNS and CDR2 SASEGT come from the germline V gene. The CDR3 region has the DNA TGTGCCAGCAGTGAAGGAATTGCGGCTAACTATGGCTACACCTTC. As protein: CASSEGIAANYGYTF.

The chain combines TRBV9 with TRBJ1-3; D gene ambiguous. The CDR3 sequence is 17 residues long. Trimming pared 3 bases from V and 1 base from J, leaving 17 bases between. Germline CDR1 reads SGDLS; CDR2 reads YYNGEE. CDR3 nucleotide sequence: TGTGCCAGCAGCGGGGTGAGGGCCTCGGGGTCTGGAAACACCATATATTTT. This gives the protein CASSGVRASGSGNTIYF.

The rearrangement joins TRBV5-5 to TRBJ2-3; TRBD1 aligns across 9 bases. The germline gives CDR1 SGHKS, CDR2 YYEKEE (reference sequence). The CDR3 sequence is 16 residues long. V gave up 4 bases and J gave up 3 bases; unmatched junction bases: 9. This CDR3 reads CASSPVTGGRTDTQYF. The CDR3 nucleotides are TGTGCCAGCAGCCCTGTTACAGGGGGCAGAACAGATACGCAGTATTTT. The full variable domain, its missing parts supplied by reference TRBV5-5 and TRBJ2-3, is DAGVTQSPTHLIKTRGQQVTLRCSPISGHKSVSWYQQVLGQGPQFIFQYYEKEERGRGNFPDRFSARQFPNYSSELNVNALLLGDSALYLCASSPVTGGRTDTQYFGPGTRLTVL.

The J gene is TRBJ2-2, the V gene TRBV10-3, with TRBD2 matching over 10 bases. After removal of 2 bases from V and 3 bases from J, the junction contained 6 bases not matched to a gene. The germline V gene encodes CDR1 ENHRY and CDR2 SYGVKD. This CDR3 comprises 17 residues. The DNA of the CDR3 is TGTGCCATCAGTGAGGGAGCGGGGGGGCTATACACCGGGGAGCTGTTTTTT. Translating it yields CAISEGAGGLYTGELFF.

The CDR3 coding sequence is TGTGCCAGCAGCTTGATCTTTTCGGCAGGGGGCTATAATTCACCCCTCCACTTT. This translates into CASSLIFSAGGYNSPLHF. The chain couples TRBV5-4 to TRBJ1-6, with TRBD1 identical over 7 bases. Trimming at V came to 1 base and at J to 3 bases, leaving 10 bases not matched to a gene. The V gene's germline CDR1 is SGHNT and CDR2 YYREEE (reference sequence). This CDR3 spans 18 amino acids.

CDR3 sequence reads: CASSLGWDLGEIYNEQFF. In DNA form, the CDR3 reads TGTGCCAGCAGCTTGGGTTGGGACCTCGGGGAGATCTACAATGAGCAGTTCTTC. This chain uses TRBV5-8 with TRBJ2-1, with D perhaps given as TRBD1 or TRBD2 (5 bases each). The ends were cut back, 0 bases at V and 3 bases at J, with 19 bases in the middle. CDR3 size: 18 residues. Germline lookup yields CDR1 SGHTS and CDR2 YDEGEE. The complete variable domain, with remaining parts taken from reference TRBV5-8 and TRBJ2-1, reads EAGVTQSPTHLIKTRGQQATLRCSPISGHTSVYWYQQALGLGLQFLLWYDEGEERNRGNFPPRFSGRQFPNYSSELNVNALELEDSALYLCASSLGWDLGEIYNEQFFGPGTRLTVL.

This chain's CDR3 is CASSFSPVVVANEKLFF. As DNA, the CDR3 is TGTGCCAGCAGCTTCAGCCCGGTAGTTGTCGCTAATGAAAAACTGTTTTTT. The V call is TRBV7-9, the J call TRBJ1-4, with D unresolved. Germline CDR1 and CDR2: SEHNR and FQNEAQ (reference sequence). The CDR3 loop spans 17 amino acids. V was clipped by 3 bases and J by 3 bases, with 17 bases between them.

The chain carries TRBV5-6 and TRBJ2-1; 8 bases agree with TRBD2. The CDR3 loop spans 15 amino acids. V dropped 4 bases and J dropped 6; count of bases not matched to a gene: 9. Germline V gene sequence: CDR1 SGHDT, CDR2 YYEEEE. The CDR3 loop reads CASSMASGGPNEQFF. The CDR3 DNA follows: TGTGCCAGCAGCATGGCATCGGGAGGGCCCAATGAGCAGTTCTTC.

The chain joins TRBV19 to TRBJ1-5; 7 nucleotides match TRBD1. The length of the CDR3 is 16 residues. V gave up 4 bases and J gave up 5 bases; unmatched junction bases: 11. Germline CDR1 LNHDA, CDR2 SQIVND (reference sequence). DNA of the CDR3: TGTGCCAGTAGTACCCGACAGGGACGATTAGATCAGCCCCAGCATTTT. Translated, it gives CASSTRQGRLDQPQHF.